Listed below are T cell receptor beta chains from one sample, sequenced in a study of OX40 agonist ivuxolimab in advanced cancers. Assay: immunoSEQ multiplex PCR; the TCRdb copy retains only in-frame clones and omits some. There are about 82,000 clones in the sample; 75% to 90% occur only once, and about 0.2% lies in the top ten. The starting material was CD4+ or CD8+ T cells sorted from blood, obtained in a trial of the OX40 agonist ivuxolimab. All receptors derive from an adult with an advanced solid tumor such as melanoma, head and neck, liver or kidney cancer. CDR3s include the opening cysteine and the closing phenylalanine or tryptophan. A D gene is named only where the DNA matches it firmly.

J gene | D gene | V gene | CDR3 length | CDR3 DNA | CDR3 protein
TRBJ2-3 | . | TRBV29-1 | 12 | TGCAGCGTTTCTCAGAACACAGATACGCAGTATTTT | CSVSQNTDTQYF
TRBJ2-3 | TRBD1 | TRBV4-1 | 15 | TGCGCCAGCAGCCAGCACGGGACAGGGGGAGATACGCAGTATTTT | CASSQHGTGGDTQYF
TRBJ2-3 | . | TRBV9 | 11 | TGTGCCAGCTCTTCCACAGATACGCAGTATTTT | CASSSTDTQYF
TRBJ1-6 | . | TRBV13 | 17 | TGTGCCAGCAGCTTAGGCCGGCAGAGCTCCTATAATTCACCCCTCCACTTT | CASSLGRQSSYNSPLHF
TRBJ1-2 | . | TRBV19 | 14 | TGTGCCAGTAGTGTAACGGCGGCCAACTATGGCTACACCTTC | CASSVTAANYGYTF
TRBJ1-6 | . | TRBV11-2 | 14 | TGTGCCAGCAGATCGGACAGCGGGAATTCACCCCTCCACTTT | CASRSDSGNSPLHF
TRBJ1-2 | TRBD1 | TRBV11-2 | 16 | TGTGCCAGCAGCCAAAGGACAGGGGCGGGGAGCTATGGCTACACCTTC | CASSQRTGAGSYGYTF
TRBJ1-3 | . | TRBV10-3 | 13 | TGTGCCATTTCACTTGGGGCTGGAAACACCATATATTTT | CAISLGAGNTIYF
TRBJ2-6 | . | TRBV5-4 | 15 | TGTGCCAGCAGCACGGGGACTGCTGGGGCCAACGTCCTGACTTTC | CASSTGTAGANVLTF
TRBJ1-3 | . | TRBV30 | 14 | TGTGCCTGGAGCCGCGAGGCAGGGCGAAACACCATATATTTT | CAWSREAGRNTIYF
TRBJ2-5 | . | TRBV7-2 | 15 | TGTGCCAGCAGCTTACAGAAGGGACCCCAAGAGACCCAGTACTTC | CASSLQKGPQETQYF
TRBJ1-1 | . | TRBV11-2 | 13 | TGTGCCAGCAGCTTTTCAACGAACACTGAAGCTTTCTTT | CASSFSTNTEAFF
TRBJ2-1 | TRBD2 | TRBV18 | 16 | TGTGCCAGCTCACCCCCGGGACTAGGAGTCCGGTTTGAGCAGTTCTTC | CASSPPGLGVRFEQFF
TRBJ1-3 | TRBD1 | TRBV19 | 15 | TGTGCCAGTAGTATACGGACAGGCGCTGGAAACACCATATATTTT | CASSIRTGAGNTIYF
TRBJ2-2 | . | TRBV4-2 | 15 | TGTGCCAGCAGCCAAGTGTCAGGGGACTCCGGGGAGCTGTTTTTT | CASSQVSGDSGELFF
TRBJ1-5 | TRBD1 | TRBV10-2 | 15 | TGCGCCAGCAGTGAACAGGACAGGGTCAATCAGCCCCAGCATTTT | CASSEQDRVNQPQHF
TRBJ2-5 | TRBD2 | TRBV28 | 14 | TGTGCCAGCAAGGCCTTGGGGGGGCAAGAGACCCAGTACTTC | CASKALGGQETQYF
TRBJ1-2 | TRBD1 | TRBV4-1 | 14 | TGCGCCAGCAGCTCTACAGGGGCCTCCTATGGCTACACCTTC | CASSSTGASYGYTF